This T cell receptor (beta chain) was captured in a study of T cell responses to AZD1222 COVID-19 vaccine. General observations from the study: At study baseline, merely roughly 6 AZD1222 recipients were seropositive. CD4 TCRs associated with vaccination spanned spike, dominating at 160-218 and 743-854. The study sampled repertoires only after the peak T cell response.

Method: immunoSEQ multiplex PCR; TCRdb's copy keeps in-frame clones and lacks some. The repertoire holds fewer than 90,000 clones, with about 88% as singletons. With respect to this clone: Its antigen is undetermined.

Looked up from germline, CDR1 is GTSNPN and CDR2 is SVGIG (reference sequence). V was shortened by 5 bases and J by 6 bases, with 17 bases between the two germline ends. The CDR3 spans 14 residues. The chain employs TRBV30 and TRBJ1-5; a possible D gene is TRBD1 (6 bases). This TCR was sampled from an adult in good health. The specimen was peripheral blood, collected on day 0 of AZD1222 vaccination. CDR3: CAWSLGQRGQPQHF. DNA of the CDR3: TGTGCCTGGTCCCTTGGACAGAGAGGTCAGCCCCAGCATTTT.